The rows below give T cell receptor beta chains drawn from one sample of a study of cytomegalovirus exposure and HLA in healthy donors. TCRdb's table, derived via immunoSEQ multiplex PCR, lists solely in-frame clones and lacks some. The repertoire holds approximately 230,000 clones, with roughly 87% as singletons. The sequenced material came from PBMCs. These receptors were collected from a man between 18 and 29 years old in good health and CMV-seropositive. Both conserved end residues are part of each CDR3. Each record gives: V gene, CDR3 length, CDR3 protein.

TRBV7-2,17,CASSPQPGTSGYNEQFF
TRBV15,13,CATSRDPHNEQFF
TRBV2,14,CASGRWPGPDTQYF
TRBV27,14,CASSLGTGNQPQHF
TRBV7-6,14,CASSPPRGQETQYF
TRBV2,12,CASSLSGGEQFF
TRBV7-8,12,CASSSGRGGYTF
TRBV6-6,14,CASSYGGVPYEQYF
TRBV5-1,15,CASREQEVFTGELFF
TRBV5-6,13,CASSETWENIQYF
TRBV6-5,13,CASRSGHPYEQYF